The T cell receptor beta chain under discussion was sequenced for a study of cytomegalovirus exposure and HLA in healthy donors. Germline loops: CDR1 SGDLS, CDR2 YYNGEE. The CDR3 contains 15 residues. V was clipped by 4 bases and J by 4 bases, with 17 bases between them. This clone is labeled medium-sized. In the same sample, other DNA sequences code for this CDR3. Use of 60 Vbeta and 13 Jbeta primers characterized the PCR. Sequencing used immunoSEQ multiplex PCR; TCRdb keeps in-frame clones, though not all of them. The sample contains about 120,000 clones, roughly a sixth of which appear only once. The chain combines TRBV9 with TRBJ1-2; weak D call: TRBD1 (6 bases). The sequencing sample was made of PBMCs. The TCR was taken from a female donor in good health and CMV-seropositive. The CDR3, as DNA: TGTGCCAGCAGCATGGACAGTGCCTCCGCCTATGGCTACACCTTC. Translating gives CASSMDSASAYGYTF.